The entry below gives a single T cell receptor (beta chain) sequence along with its context. Antigen specificity is unknown. Germline V gene sequence: CDR1 DFQATT, CDR2 SNEGSKA (reference sequence). The CDR3 has 14 residues. The ends lost 6 bases at V and 3 bases at J; junction bases unmatched: 7. This entry comes from a study of T-cell memory formation after mild COVID-19. Study as a whole: TCR clustering was largely donor specific. Notes on the study in general: Shrinking CD4+ clones resided mostly in CM and EM, and CD8+ ones in EMRA.

5'RACE with constant-segment primers built TCRalpha and TCRbeta cDNA libraries with UMIs. One entry per CDR3 protein, called by TCRdb with MiXCR from the 5' RACE reads. The profile shows roughly 350,000 distinct CDR3 sequences, approximately 14% of them singletons. Sequenced material: PBMCs or a T cell subset sorted from them (not recorded which). The chain combines TRBV20-1 with TRBJ2-5, with 10 bases lining up with TRBD2. The TCR originated in a man aged 18-30 years who had mild COVID-19 (a few samples of this study predate the infection). Cell type and time point are not known. This chain's CDR3 is CSADSSGGEETQYF. CDR3 coding DNA: TGCAGTGCCGATTCTAGCGGGGGAGAAGAGACCCAGTACTTC.